This TCR beta chain was recovered during a study of cytomegalovirus exposure and HLA in healthy donors. The study's findings and limits: About 90% or about 30% of the time was how often most TCR beta V segments were productive, according to an earlier analysis.

Use of 60 Vbeta and 13 Jbeta primers characterized the PCR. Here immunoSEQ multiplex PCR was the method, and the copy in TCRdb shows in-frame clones only, minus some. The sample records about 120,000 clones, roughly 9.9% being singletons. As regards this clone: Its antigen is currently unknown.

V lost 2 bases, J lost 2 bases, and 12 bases lay in between. The germline V gene has CDR1 LGHNA and CDR2 YSLEER. The CDR3 covers 15 residues. V usage is TRBV4-3 and J usage is TRBJ2-5, with D perhaps TRBD1 (6 bases). The sample comprised PBMCs. The source of this sequence is a man aged 25-45 years in good health and CMV-seronegative. The CDR3 region is CASSQLTGRQETQYF. The CDR3 region has the DNA TGCGCCAGCAGCCAACTGACAGGTCGACAAGAGACCCAGTACTTC.